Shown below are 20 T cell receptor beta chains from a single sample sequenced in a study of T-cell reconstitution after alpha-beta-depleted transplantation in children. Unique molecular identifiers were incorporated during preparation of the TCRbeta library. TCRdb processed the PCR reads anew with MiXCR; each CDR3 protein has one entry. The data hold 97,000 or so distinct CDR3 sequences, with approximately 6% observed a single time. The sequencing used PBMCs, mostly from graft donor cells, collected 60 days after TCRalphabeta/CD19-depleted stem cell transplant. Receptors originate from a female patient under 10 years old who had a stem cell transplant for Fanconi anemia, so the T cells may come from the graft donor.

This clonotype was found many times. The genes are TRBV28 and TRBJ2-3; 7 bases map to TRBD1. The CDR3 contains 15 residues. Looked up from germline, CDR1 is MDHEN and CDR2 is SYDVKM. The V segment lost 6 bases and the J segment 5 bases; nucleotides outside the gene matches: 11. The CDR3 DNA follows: TGTGCCAGCAGCCTCAACCACCGGGACAGAGATACGCAGTATTTT. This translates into CASSLNHRDRDTQYF.

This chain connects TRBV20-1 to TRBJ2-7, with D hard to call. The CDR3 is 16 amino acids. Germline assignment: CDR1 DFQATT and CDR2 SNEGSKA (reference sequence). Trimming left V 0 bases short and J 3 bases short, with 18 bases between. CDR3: CSARDVPGALFYEQYF. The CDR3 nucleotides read TGCAGTGCTAGAGATGTCCCAGGCGCCCTTTTCTACGAGCAGTACTTC.

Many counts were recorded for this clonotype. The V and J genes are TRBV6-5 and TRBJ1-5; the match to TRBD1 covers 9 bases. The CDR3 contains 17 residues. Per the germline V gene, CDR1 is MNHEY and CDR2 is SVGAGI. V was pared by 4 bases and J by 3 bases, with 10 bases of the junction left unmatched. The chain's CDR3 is CASSLVTGTGTNQPQHF. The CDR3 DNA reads TGTGCCAGCAGTTTAGTCACCGGGACAGGGACCAATCAGCCCCAGCATTTT.

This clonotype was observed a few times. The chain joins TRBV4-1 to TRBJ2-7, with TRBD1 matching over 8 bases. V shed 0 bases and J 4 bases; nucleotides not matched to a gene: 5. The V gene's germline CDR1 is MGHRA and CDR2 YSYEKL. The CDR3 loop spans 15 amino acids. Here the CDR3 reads CASSQEGQGFYEQYF. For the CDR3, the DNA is TGCGCCAGCAGCCAAGAAGGACAGGGTTTTTACGAGCAGTACTTC.

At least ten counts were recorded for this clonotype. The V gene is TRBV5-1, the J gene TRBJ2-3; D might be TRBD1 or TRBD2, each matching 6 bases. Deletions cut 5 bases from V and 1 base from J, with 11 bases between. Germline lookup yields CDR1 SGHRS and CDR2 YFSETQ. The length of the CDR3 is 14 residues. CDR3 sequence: CASSDGGRTDTQYF. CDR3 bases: TGCGCCAGCAGTGACGGGGGCCGCACAGATACGCAGTATTTT. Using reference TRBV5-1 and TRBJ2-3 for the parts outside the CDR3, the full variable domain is KAGVTQTPRYLIKTRGQQVTLSCSPISGHRSVSWYQQTPGQGLQFLFEYFSETQRNKGNFPGRFSGRQFSNSRSEMNVSTLELGDSALYLCASSDGGRTDTQYFGPGTRLTVL.

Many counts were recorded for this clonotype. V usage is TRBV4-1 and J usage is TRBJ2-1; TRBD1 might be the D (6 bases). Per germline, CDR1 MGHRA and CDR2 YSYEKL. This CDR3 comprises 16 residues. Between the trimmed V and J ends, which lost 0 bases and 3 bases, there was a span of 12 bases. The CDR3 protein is CASSQDSLGGYNEQFF. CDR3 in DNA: TGCGCCAGCAGCCAAGATAGTCTAGGGGGCTACAATGAGCAGTTCTTC.

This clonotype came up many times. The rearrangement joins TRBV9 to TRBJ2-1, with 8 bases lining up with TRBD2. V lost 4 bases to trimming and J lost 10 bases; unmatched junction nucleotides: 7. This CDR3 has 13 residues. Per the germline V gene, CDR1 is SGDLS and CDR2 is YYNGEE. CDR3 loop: CASSPRTSSEQFF. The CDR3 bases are TGTGCCAGCAGCCCCCGGACTAGCTCGGAGCAGTTCTTC.

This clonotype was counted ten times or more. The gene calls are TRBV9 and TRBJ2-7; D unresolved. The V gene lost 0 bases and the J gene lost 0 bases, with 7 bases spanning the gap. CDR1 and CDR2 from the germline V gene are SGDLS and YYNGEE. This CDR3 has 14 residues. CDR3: CASSVGLGSYEQYF. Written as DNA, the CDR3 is TGTGCCAGCAGCGTAGGTCTGGGCTCCTACGAGCAGTACTTC. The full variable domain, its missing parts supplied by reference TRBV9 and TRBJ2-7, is DSGVTQTPKHLITATGQRVTLRCSPRSGDLSVYWYQQSLDQGLQFLIQYYNGEERAKGNILERFSAQQFPDLHSELNLSSLELGDSALYFCASSVGLGSYEQYFGPGTRLTVT.

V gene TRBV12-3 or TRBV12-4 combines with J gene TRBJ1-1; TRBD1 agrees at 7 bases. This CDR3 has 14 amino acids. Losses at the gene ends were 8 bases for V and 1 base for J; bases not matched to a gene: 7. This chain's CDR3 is CASLRQGTNTEAFF. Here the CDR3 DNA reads TGTGCCAGCCTGAGACAGGGCACGAACACTGAAGCTTTCTTT.

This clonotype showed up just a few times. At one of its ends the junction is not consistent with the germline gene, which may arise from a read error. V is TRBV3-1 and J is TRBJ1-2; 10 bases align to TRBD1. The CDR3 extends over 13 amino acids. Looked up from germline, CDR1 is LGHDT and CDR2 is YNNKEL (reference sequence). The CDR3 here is CASSHGTGVQGIF. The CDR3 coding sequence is TGTGCCAGCAGCCATGGGACAGGGGTGCAGGGGATCTTC.

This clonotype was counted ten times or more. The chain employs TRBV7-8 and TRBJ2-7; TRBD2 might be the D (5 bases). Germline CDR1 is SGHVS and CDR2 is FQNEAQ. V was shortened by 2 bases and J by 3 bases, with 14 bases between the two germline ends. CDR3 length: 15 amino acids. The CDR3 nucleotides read TGTGCCAGCAGCTTAAGGAGGACCTTCGGCTACGAGCAGTACTTC. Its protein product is CASSLRRTFGYEQYF.

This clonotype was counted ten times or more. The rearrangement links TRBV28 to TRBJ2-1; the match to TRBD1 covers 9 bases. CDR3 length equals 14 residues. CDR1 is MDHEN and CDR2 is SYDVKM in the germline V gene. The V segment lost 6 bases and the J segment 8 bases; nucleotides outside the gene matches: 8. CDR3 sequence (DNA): TGTGCCAGCAGCGCGCCGGGACAGGGACATGAGCAGTTCTTC. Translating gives CASSAPGQGHEQFF.

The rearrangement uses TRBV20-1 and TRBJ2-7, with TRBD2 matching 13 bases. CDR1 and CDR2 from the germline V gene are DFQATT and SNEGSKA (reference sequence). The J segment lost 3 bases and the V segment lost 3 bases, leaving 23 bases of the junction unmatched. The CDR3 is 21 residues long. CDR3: CSASPGEYGLAGVWADYEQYF. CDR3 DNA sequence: TGCAGTGCTAGTCCCGGGGAATATGGACTAGCGGGAGTGTGGGCCGACTACGAGCAGTACTTC.

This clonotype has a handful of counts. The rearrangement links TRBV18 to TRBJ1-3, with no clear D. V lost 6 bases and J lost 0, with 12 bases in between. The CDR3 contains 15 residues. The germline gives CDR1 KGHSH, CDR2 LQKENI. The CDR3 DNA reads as TGTGCCAGCTCCCCCGTGACCTTCTCTGGAAACACCATATATTTT. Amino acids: CASSPVTFSGNTIYF.

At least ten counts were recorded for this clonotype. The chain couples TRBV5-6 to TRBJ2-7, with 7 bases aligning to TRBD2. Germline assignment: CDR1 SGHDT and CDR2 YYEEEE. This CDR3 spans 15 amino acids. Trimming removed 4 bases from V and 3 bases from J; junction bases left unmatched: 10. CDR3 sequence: CASSLVASGYYEQYF. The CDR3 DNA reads TGTGCCAGCAGCCTGGTAGCTAGCGGATACTACGAGCAGTACTTC.

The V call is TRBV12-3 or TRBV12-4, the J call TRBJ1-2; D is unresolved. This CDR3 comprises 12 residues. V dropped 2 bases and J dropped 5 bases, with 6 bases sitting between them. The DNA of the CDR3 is TGTGCCAGCAGTTTACCCGGGTATGGCTACACCTTC. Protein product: CASSLPGYGYTF.

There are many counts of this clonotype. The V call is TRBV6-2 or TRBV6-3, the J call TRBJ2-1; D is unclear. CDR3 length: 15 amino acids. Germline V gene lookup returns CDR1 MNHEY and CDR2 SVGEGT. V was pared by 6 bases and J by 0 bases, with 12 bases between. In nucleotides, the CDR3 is TGTGCCAGCAGGGAACGAATGAGCTCCTACAATGAGCAGTTCTTC. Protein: CASRERMSSYNEQFF.

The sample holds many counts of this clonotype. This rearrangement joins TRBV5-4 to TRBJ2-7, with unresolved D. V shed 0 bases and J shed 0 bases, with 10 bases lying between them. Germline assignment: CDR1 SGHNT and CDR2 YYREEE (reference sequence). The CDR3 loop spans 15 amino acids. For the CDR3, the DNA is TGTGCCAGCAGCTTGGCCGAGTGGAGCTCCTACGAGCAGTACTTC. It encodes CASSLAEWSSYEQYF.

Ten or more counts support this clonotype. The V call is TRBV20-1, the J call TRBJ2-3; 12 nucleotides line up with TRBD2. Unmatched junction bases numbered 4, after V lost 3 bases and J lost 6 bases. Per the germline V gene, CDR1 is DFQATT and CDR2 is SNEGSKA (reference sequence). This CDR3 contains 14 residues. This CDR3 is CSASRTSGRDTQYF. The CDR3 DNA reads TGCAGTGCTAGTAGAACTAGCGGGAGGGATACGCAGTATTTT.

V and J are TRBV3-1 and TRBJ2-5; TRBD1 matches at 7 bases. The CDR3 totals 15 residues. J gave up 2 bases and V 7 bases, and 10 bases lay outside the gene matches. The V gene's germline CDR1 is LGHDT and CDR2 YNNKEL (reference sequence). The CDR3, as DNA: TGTGCCAGCAACCCGGGACAGCTGAGACAAGAGACCCAGTACTTC. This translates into CASNPGQLRQETQYF.